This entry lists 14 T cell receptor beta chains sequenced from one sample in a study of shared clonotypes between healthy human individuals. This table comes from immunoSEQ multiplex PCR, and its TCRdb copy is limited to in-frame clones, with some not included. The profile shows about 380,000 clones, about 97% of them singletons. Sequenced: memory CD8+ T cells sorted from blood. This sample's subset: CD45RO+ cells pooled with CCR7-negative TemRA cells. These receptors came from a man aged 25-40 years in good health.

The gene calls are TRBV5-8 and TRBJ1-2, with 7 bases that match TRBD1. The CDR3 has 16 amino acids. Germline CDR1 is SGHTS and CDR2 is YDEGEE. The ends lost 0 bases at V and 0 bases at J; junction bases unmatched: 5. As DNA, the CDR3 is TGTGCCAGCAGCTTGGTACCCGGGACAGCTAACTATGGCTACACCTTC. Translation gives CASSLVPGTANYGYTF.

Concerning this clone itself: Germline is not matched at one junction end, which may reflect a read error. In DNA form, the CDR3 reads TGTGCTAGCAGCTGGTGGACAGGGGGCAGCTATGGCTACACCTTC. It is translated as CASSWWTGGSYGYTF. This sequence joins TRBV7-7 and TRBJ1-2; 11 bases agree with TRBD1. The CDR3 extends over 15 amino acids. From germline, CDR1 is SSHAT and CDR2 FNYEAQ (reference sequence).

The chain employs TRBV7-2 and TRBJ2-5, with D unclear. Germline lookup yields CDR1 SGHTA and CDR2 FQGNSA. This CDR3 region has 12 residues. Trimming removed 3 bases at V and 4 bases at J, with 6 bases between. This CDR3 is CASSFYAETQYF. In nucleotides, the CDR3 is TGTGCCAGCAGCTTTTACGCAGAGACCCAGTACTTC.

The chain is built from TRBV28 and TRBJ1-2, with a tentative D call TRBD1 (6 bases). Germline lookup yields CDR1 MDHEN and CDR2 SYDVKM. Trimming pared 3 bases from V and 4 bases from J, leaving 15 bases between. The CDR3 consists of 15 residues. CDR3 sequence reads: CASSFSQGPTYGYTF. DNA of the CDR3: TGTGCCAGCAGTTTCTCACAGGGCCCTACCTATGGCTACACCTTC.

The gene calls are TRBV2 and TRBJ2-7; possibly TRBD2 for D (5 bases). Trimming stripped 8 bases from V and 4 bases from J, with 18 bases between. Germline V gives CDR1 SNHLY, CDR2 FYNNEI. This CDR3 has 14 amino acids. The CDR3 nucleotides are TGTGCCAGCGGAGGTTCGGAATTACCTTACGAGCAGTACTTC. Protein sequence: CASGGSELPYEQYF.

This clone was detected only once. Written as DNA, the CDR3 is TGTGCCTCAACTACCCCGAACACCGGGGAGCTGTTTTTT. This sequence encodes CASTTPNTGELFF. V usage is TRBV5-5 and J usage is TRBJ2-2, with D uncertain. V dropped 10 bases and J dropped 0 bases, with 10 bases sitting between them. Germline CDR1 SGHKS, CDR2 YYEKEE (reference sequence). The CDR3 spans 13 residues.

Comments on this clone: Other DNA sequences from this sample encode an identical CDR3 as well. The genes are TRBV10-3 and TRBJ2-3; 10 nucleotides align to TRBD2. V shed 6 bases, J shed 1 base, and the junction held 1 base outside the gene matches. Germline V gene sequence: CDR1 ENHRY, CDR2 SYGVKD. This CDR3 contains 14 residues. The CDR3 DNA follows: TGTGCCATCAGCGGGACTAGCGGCACAGATACGCAGTATTTT. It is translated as CAISGTSGTDTQYF.

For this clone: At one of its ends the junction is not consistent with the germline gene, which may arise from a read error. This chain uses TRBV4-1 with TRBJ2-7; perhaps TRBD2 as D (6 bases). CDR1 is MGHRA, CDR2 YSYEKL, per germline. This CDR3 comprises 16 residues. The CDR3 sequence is CASSQDAVAEPYGQYF. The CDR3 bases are TGCGCCAGCAGCCAAGATGCGGTAGCGGAGCCCTACGGGCAGTACTTC.

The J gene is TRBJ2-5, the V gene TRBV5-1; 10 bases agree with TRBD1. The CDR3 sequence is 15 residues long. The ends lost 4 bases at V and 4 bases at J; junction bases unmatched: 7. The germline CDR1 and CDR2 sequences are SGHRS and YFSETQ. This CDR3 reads CASSPDRGLVETQYF. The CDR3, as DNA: TGCGCCAGCAGCCCGGACAGGGGGTTGGTAGAGACCCAGTACTTC. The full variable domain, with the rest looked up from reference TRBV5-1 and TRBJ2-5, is KAGVTQTPRYLIKTRGQQVTLSCSPISGHRSVSWYQQTPGQGLQFLFEYFSETQRNKGNFPGRFSGRQFSNSRSEMNVSTLELGDSALYLCASSPDRGLVETQYFGPGTRLLVL.

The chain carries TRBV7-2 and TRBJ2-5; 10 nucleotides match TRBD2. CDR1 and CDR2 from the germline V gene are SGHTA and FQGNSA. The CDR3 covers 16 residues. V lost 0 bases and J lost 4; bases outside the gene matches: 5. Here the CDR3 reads CASSLAAGGPGETQYF. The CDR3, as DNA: TGTGCCAGCAGCTTAGCAGCGGGAGGGCCCGGAGAGACCCAGTACTTC.

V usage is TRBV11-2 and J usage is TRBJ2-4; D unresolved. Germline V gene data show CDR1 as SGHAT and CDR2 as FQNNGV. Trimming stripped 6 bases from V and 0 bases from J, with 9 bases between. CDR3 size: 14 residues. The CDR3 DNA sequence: TGTGCCAGCAGTCTTTCACTAGCCAAAAACATTCAGTACTTC. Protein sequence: CASSLSLAKNIQYF.

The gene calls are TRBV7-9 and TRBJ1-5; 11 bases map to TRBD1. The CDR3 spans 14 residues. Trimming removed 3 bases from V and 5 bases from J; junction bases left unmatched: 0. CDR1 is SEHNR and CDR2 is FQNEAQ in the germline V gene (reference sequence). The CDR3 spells CASSLGQGDQPQHF. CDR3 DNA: TGTGCCAGCAGCTTGGGACAGGGGGATCAGCCCCAGCATTTT.

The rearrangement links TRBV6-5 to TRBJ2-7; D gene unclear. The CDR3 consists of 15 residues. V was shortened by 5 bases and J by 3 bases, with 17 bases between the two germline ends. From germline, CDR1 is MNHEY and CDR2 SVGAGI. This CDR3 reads CASSIKTEKVYEQYF. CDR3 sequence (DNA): TGTGCCAGCAGTATTAAGACGGAGAAAGTCTACGAGCAGTACTTC.

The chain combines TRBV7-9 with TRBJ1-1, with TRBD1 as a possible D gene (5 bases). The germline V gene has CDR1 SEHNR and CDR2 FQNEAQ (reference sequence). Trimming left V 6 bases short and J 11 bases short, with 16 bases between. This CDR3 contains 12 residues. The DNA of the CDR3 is TGTGCCAGCAGTCAAGGAAGCGGGGACGCTTTCTTT. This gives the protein CASSQGSGDAFF. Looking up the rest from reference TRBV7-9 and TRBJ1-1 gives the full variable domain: DTGVSQNPRHKITKRGQNVTFRCDPISEHNRLYWYRQTLGQGPEFLTYFQNEAQLEKSRLLSDRFSAERPKGSFSTLEIQRTEQGDSAMYLCASSQGSGDAFFGQGTRLTVV.